This T cell receptor (beta chain) was recorded in a study of cytomegalovirus exposure and HLA in healthy donors (dated by TCRdb to the late 2010s). A note on the overall study: According to an earlier analysis of around 600 of the donors, some 180 million T cells yielded 90 million to 140 million unique TCR beta sequences and around 300 Gb of sequence data. Approximately 310 gigabases of sequencing data and 80 million or so unique TCR sequences were included in an early release covering roughly 600 HLA-typed donors. Typing coverage varied by locus: roughly 629-640 donors for A, B, C, DRB1 and DQB1; more than 500 for DQA1; more than 600 for DPA1; 450 to 480 for DPB1. The study profiled the T cell repertoires of hundreds of subjects by immunosequencing and related them to cytomegalovirus serostatus. Donor age, sex, ethnicity and CMV serostatus were collected together with the repertoire data. Among roughly 400 genotyped donors of the cohort, an average of approximately 240,000 unique TCR beta nucleotide sequences was sequenced per donor, of which roughly 17% were non-productive. The later analysis used no new phenotypic data to find candidate immune exposures, relying instead on TCR beta sequences and their occurrence across donors. HLA typing included class I and class II loci at four-digit resolution. Genome-wide SNP genotypes for about three fifths of the roughly 700 donors were used in a later genetic analysis, which treated that subset as a discovery cohort. Because of strong linkage in the cohort, roughly five DR-DQ haplotypes were treated as single units for association and clustering. Of the roughly 400 genotyped donors, 81% were placed in the genetic ancestry cluster associated with self-reported Caucasian donors. An earlier analysis of several hundred of the donors applied high-throughput TCR beta sequencing to assess whether each TCR beta V gene segment acted as functional or pseudogenic. The study combined high-throughput TCR immunosequencing, statistical association of individual TCRs with disease status, and machine learning to predict cytomegalovirus infection status. The aim of the study was to test whether cataloging public T cell receptors could identify signatures of past pathogen exposure. A later analysis re-examined previously published TCR beta repertoires from about 670 donors and added high-resolution HLA genotyping to investigate patterns of TCR occurrence. Besides the first cohort of approximately 670 subjects, a separate validation cohort made up of 120 different subjects was used. Every discovery cohort repertoire had been produced on one sequencing platform.

On this clone: This receptor's antigen is unknown. Qualities for individual bases were not recorded, and no much larger clone is one base off.

General study outcomes and caveats: A later analysis reported that several top co-occurrence clusters appeared linked to parvovirus B19, influenza, CMV and Epstein-Barr virus. A later analysis found that TCR association rates varied across HLA loci, with DRB1 alleles showing the most associated TCRs and HLA-C alleles the fewest. The study gave a list of 150 to 200 TCR beta chains associated with cytomegalovirus. An association between a missense DCLRE1C variant and V-gene and J-gene trimming of TCR beta chains was found in a later genetic analysis and replicated in an independent cohort. The cohort was sequenced for TCR beta chains only, and without alpha or paired-chain data the features that could be detected were limited. In both the original and validation cohorts, the classifier was reported to diagnose cytomegalovirus status with high specificity and sensitivity. A further reported finding was that TCR beta sequences accurately predicted the HLA-A and HLA-B alleles for most subjects in the first cohort. Strong co-occurrence of HLA alleles, especially DR and DQ, made assigning TCR associations to individual alleles difficult. According to a later analysis, most CMV-associated TCR beta chains appeared to be HLA-restricted, and the HLA associations seemed to be driven largely by CMV exposure. According to a later genetic analysis, donors in an Asian-associated ancestry cluster had fewer N-insertions in productive TCRs than the approximately 710-donor mean. In an earlier analysis of 450 to 750 of the donors, most TCR beta V segments appeared in productive rearrangements about 90% or about 30% of the time, broadly matching IMGT annotations. Correlated functional status among segregating V segments might reflect linkage disequilibrium, but an unknown experimental factor could not be ruled out. The 87-base-pair reads could not distinguish some IMGT-functional V segments, including TRBV6-2 and TRBV6-3, so those segments were excluded. Immune exposure information for the cohort was limited to CMV serostatus. Specific HLA alleles were associated with 18,000 or so TCR beta sequences at a false discovery rate of 0.05 in a later analysis. The earlier analysis of about 600 of the donors excluded approximately 17 rarely observed V segments, including chromosome 9 orphons, because counts were too low. HLA typing was unavailable for some donors at each locus, so association tests used only the typed subset. According to the authors, the approach could potentially be generalized to other disease states and immunological phenotypes. Most TCR sequences were observed very rarely across donors, whereas some public TCRs were present in many individuals. In a later analysis, HLA-associated TCR beta chains were found to be more clonally expanded and to have lower generation probabilities than equally common non-associated chains. A cluster of highly shared sequence variants was judged likely to represent a technical artifact of the sequencing pipeline. A few of the identified cytomegalovirus-associated TCR beta chains were confirmed in vitro to be specific for cytomegalovirus antigens. Roughly uniform sequencing depth across donors was assumed in presence/absence analyses, although this assumption may not hold.

Libraries came from the immunoSEQ multiplex PCR assay. A mixture of 60 forward primers for TCR Vbeta segments and 13 reverse primers for TCR Jbeta segments was used in the multiplex PCR. The CDR3 region of rearranged TCR beta genes was amplified from genomic DNA by a multiplex PCR assay. On the Illumina HiSeq System, the amplified TCR beta libraries were sequenced as 87-base-pair reads. The source study handled its data this way. In a later analysis, tens of millions of unique TCR beta chains were counted across the approximately 640 repertoires, and roughly 11 million of these chains were shared by at least two donors. Raw reads were error-corrected and collapsed into unique sequences by a nearest-neighbor algorithm in which closely related sequences were merged to remove PCR and sequencing errors. V, D and J gene segments were assigned by aligning CDR3 sequences to IMGT reference sequences. For a sequence to be retained, a match of at least six nucleotides was required to both a V gene segment and a J gene segment. Rearrangements were classified as productive when the CDR3 lacked stop codons and remained in frame with V and J, and all other rearrangements were classified as non-productive. Following IMGT convention, CDR3 was defined as the stretch from the second conserved V-encoded cysteine up to the conserved J-encoded phenylalanine. Sequences without an unambiguous match to a single V gene segment were excluded from the earlier analysis of 500 to 700 of the donors. In an earlier analysis of a few hundred of the donors, V segments were called functional above 56.7% productive rearrangements and were called segregating when the between-donor standard deviation exceeded 5%. A statistical classification framework was developed to diagnose cytomegalovirus status using the catalog of TCR beta chain sequences. In a later analysis, V and J genes were assigned by comparing TCR nucleotide sequences against IMGT/GENE-DB human TR gene sequences. A later analysis assigned CDR3 sequences and most-parsimonious VDJ recombination scenarios with the TCRdist pipeline. In a later analysis, every TCR beta chain was defined by the combination of its CDR3 amino acid sequence and its V-gene family, and reads without a unique V-gene family were dropped. In a later analysis, 450 to 600 highly shared, low-generation-probability nucleotide sequences were removed to address suspected cross-contamination and a sequencing artifact. For each public chain, a later analysis derived a clonal expansion index from normalized ranks of inferred template counts within each repertoire. In a later analysis, generation probabilities were computed with a VDJ recombination model fitted to out-of-frame rearrangements, and the resulting probabilities were checked against IGoR. Hypergeometric tests were used in a later analysis to score TCR-TCR, TCR-HLA and TCR-CMV co-occurrence, with a repertoire-size bias correction applied to the TCR pairs. In a later analysis, false discovery rates were estimated by permuting HLA or CMV assignments 20 times. A later analysis grouped co-occurring TCRs with DBSCAN, adding TCRdist sequence similarity when clustering within HLA-allele-positive subsets. Repertoires with fewer than 30,000 or more than 120,000 public chains were left out of co-occurrence clustering, as were a handful of repertoires with anomalous nucleotide sharing. As stored in TCRdb, this immuneACCESS dataset retains in-frame rearrangements with V and J assigned. A fraction of the clones does not appear; measured against another copy, unresolved V genes explain less than half of the discrepancy, and the remainder lacks a known reason. The DNA gave D and trimming, while V, J and clone size come from that table. This sample comprises about 120,000 clones, 81% of them detected only once. The ten largest clones take up less than 2.5% of the sample.

According to the germline V gene, CDR1 reads SGHNT and CDR2 reads YENEEA. The CDR3 sequence holds 14 residues, the cysteine and phenylalanine included. Only the CDR3 part of the read is kept: 42 bases, read in frame from the first base. The junction carries 11 bases between V and J, which are trimmed by 2 bases and 5 bases respectively. The cohort comprised 550 to 700 healthy bone marrow donors. Cohort members were all nominally healthy when sampled, although unrecorded immune exposures were likely present. The donor tested CMV seronegative and was one of the 352 seronegative cohort members. Every donor gave a peripheral blood sample, and the peripheral blood mononuclear cells from that sample were used for TCR beta sequencing. Genomic DNA was extracted from the blood cell samples with the Qiagen DNeasy Blood Extraction Kit.

The sample was PBMCs. This clonotype was obtained from a woman aged 40 to 50 in good health and CMV-seronegative. Here the chain combines TRBV11-3 and TRBJ2-3, and TRBD2 may be the D gene, going by 6 matching bases. The bases read TGTGCCAGCAGCTTACTCGGGGGTGAAGATACGCAGTATTTT. This gives the protein CASSLLGGEDTQYF.